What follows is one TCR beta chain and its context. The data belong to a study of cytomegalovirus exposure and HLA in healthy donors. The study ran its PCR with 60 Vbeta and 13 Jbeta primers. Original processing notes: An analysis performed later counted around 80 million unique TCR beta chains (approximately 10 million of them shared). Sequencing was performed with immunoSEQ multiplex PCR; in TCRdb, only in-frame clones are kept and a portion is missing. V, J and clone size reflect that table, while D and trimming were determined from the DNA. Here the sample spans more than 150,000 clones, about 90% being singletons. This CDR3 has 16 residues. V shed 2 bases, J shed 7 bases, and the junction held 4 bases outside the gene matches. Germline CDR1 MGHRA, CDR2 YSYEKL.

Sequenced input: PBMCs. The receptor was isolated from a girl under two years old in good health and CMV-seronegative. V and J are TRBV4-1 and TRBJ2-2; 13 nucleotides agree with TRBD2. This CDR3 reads CASSQRTSGGLGELFF. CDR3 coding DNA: TGCGCCAGCAGCCAAAGGACTAGCGGGGGCCTCGGGGAGCTGTTTTTT.